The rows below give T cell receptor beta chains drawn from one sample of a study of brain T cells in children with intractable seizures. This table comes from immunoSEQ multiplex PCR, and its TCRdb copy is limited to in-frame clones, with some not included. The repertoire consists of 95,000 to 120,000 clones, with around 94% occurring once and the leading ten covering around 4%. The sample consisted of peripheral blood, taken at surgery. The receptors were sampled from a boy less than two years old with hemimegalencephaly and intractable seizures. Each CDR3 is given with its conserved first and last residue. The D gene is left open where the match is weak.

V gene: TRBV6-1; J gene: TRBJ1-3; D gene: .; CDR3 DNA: TGTGCCAGCAGTGAAGCGAGGGGATGGGACACCATATATTTT; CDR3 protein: CASSEARGWDTIYF
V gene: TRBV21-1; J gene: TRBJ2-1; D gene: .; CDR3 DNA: TGTGCCAGCAGCACCGAATGGGCCGGGACTTTACACAATGAGCAGTTCTTC; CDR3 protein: CASSTEWAGTLHNEQFF
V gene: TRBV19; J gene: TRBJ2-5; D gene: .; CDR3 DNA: TGTGCCAGTAGTATAGGGGGGGCCCAAGAGACCCAGTACTTC; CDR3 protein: CASSIGGAQETQYF
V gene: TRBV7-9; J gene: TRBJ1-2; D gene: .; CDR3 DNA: TGTGCCAGCAATGACAGAACCTCCTATGGCTACACCTTC; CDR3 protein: CASNDRTSYGYTF
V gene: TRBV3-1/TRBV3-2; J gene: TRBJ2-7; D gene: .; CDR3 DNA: TGTGCCAGCAGCTATTCCGGGACACTTTCCTACGAGCAGTACTTC; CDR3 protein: CASSYSGTLSYEQYF
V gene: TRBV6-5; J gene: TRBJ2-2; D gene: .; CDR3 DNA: TGTGCCAGCAGTTACTCCTCGGCTCTGTCCGGGGAGCTGTTTTTT; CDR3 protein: CASSYSSALSGELFF
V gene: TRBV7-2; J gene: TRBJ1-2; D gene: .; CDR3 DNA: TGTGCCAGCAGCTGGACAGACTATGGCTACACCTTC; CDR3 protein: CASSWTDYGYTF
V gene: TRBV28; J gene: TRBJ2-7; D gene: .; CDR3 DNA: TGTGCCAGCAGTCTATTAAACTACGAGCAGTACTTC; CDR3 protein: CASSLLNYEQYF
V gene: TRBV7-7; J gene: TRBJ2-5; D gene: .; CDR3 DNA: TGTGCCAGCAGCTTAGGAACACCCCAAGAGACCCAGTACTTC; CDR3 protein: CASSLGTPQETQYF
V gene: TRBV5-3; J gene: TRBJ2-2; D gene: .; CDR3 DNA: TGTGCCAGAAGCGCCCCGGCTACACTAAACACCGGGGAGCTGTTTTTT; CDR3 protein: CARSAPATLNTGELFF
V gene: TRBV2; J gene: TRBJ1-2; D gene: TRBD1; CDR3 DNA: TGTGCCGGTTTGGCAGGGGGCCAGGACTATGGCTACACCTTC; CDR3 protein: CAGLAGGQDYGYTF
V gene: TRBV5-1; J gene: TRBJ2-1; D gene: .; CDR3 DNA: TGCGCCAGCAGCTCTCCTAATAGTCATGAGCAGTTCTTC; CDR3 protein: CASSSPNSHEQFF
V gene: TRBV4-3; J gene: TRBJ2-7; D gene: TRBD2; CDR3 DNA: TGCGCCAGCAGCCGAAGCTTAAGTTCGGGCACCGGGACTAGCGGGAAGCCCTACGAGCAGTACTTC; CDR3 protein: CASSRSLSSGTGTSGKPYEQYF
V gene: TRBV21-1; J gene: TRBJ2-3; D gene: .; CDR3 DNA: TGTGCCAGCAGCAACTGGCGGGAGCAATCAGATACGCAGTATTTT; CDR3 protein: CASSNWREQSDTQYF
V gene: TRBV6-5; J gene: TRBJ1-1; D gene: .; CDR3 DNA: TGTGCCAGCAGTTACAGGCAGGGTTACACTGAAGCTTTCTTT; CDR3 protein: CASSYRQGYTEAFF
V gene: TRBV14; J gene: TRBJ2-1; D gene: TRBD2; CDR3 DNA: TGTGCCAGCAGCCCAAATATCTATAGCGGGACTATCTACAATGAGCAGTTCTTC; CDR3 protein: CASSPNIYSGTIYNEQFF